Below, 32 T cell receptor beta chains from the same sample are listed, as sequenced in a study of regulatory T cells in long-lasting Graves disease (dated by TCRdb to the early 2020s). This sample's time point label indicates: newly diagnosed GD, antithyroid drugs for less than 3 months. For both TCR sequencing and RNA sequencing, RNA was extracted from PBMCs in TRIzol. The library was made by multiplex PCR. Sequencing used an Illumina HiSeq 4000. CDR3 regions were amplified by Arm-PCR with iRepertoire HTBI primers to construct TCR beta libraries. TCRdb handled the public reads itself, with Q25 trimming in fastp and clone calling in MiXCR, and kept productive beta chains. All rows with the same CDR3 protein become a single entry with the most common DNA and genes. Counted in this sample were 530,000 or so distinct CDR3 sequences; roughly 12% of them appeared once. The ten largest make up 10% of the sample.

This sample was also put to use in a study of T cells in Graves' hyperthyroidism and ophthalmopathy.

Sequencing used peripheral blood mononuclear cells (PBMCs), obtained at new diagnosis, from a patient treated with antithyroid drugs. All receptors come from a man aged 25 to 40 with Graves disease. Donor details come from another sample of the same person, matched by shared clones.

V usage is TRBV5-5 and J usage is TRBJ2-1; TRBD2 matches at 8 bases. Trimming removed 5 bases from V and 0 bases from J; junction bases left unmatched: 13. Germline V CDR1 and CDR2: SGHKS, YYEKEE (reference sequence). The CDR3 length is 18 residues. CDR3 amino acids: CASRSGTRSASSYNEQFF. CDR3 DNA: TGTGCCAGCAGATCCGGGACTAGGTCCGCCAGCTCCTACAATGAGCAGTTCTTC.

This clonotype was seen a few times. Being one base from a much bigger clone, this may be a read error. The chain carries TRBV20-1 and TRBJ2-1; D is perhaps TRBD2 (6 bases). This CDR3 contains 16 residues. Germline V lookup: CDR1 DFQATT, CDR2 SNEGSKA (reference sequence). CDR3 protein: CSARDLRRGPYNGQFF. The CDR3 DNA reads TGCAGTGCTAGAGATCTTCGGCGGGGCCCTTACAATGGGCAGTTCTTC.

In its sample, this clonotype was seen many times. This rearrangement joins TRBV29-1 to TRBJ2-7; 9 bases agree with TRBD1. V lost 3 bases, J lost 3 bases, and 3 bases stayed unmatched. The CDR3 sequence is 13 residues long. CDR1 SQVTM and CDR2 ANQGSEA come from the germline V gene. The CDR3 reads CSVDGTGNYEQYF. The CDR3 DNA reads as TGCAGCGTTGACGGGACAGGGAACTACGAGCAGTACTTC.

This clonotype was recorded at least ten times. The chain combines TRBV29-1 with TRBJ1-2, with TRBD1 as a possible D gene (6 bases). V lost 0 bases and J 1 base, leaving 12 bases between the germline ends. Looked up from germline, CDR1 is SQVTM and CDR2 is ANQGSEA. The CDR3 sequence is 15 residues long. The CDR3 DNA follows: TGCAGCGTTGAAGATTGGGACAAGGATAACTATGGCTACACCTTC. Protein sequence: CSVEDWDKDNYGYTF.

This clonotype was recorded a few times. The chain links TRBV18 to TRBJ2-6; D not certain. V dropped 6 bases and J dropped 1 base, with 10 bases sitting between them. Germline CDR1 is KGHSH and CDR2 is LQKENI. This CDR3 is built from 15 residues. The chain's CDR3 is CASSGLGSGANVLTF. In nucleotides, the CDR3 is TGTGCCAGCTCCGGTTTAGGATCTGGGGCCAACGTCCTGACTTTC.

The table lists this clonotype with many counts. The J gene is TRBJ2-5, the V gene TRBV7-3; TRBD2 matches at 14 bases. Germline V lookup: CDR1 SGHTA, CDR2 FQGTGA. The CDR3 covers 16 residues. V shed 4 bases and J 3 bases; nucleotides not matched to a gene: 4. In nucleotides, the CDR3 is TGTGCCAGCAGCTCGGGACTAGCGGGAGCCAAAGAGACCCAGTACTTC. This codes for CASSSGLAGAKETQYF.

In this sample, this clonotype turned up many times. This CDR3 reads CASSPSGTDDTDEQYF. CDR3 DNA sequence: TGTGCCAGCAGTCCGTCCGGGACCGACGATACCGACGAGCAGTACTTC. V and J are TRBV28 and TRBJ2-7; D tentatively fits TRBD1 or TRBD2 (5 bases each). This CDR3 is 16 amino acids long. Trimming took off 5 bases at V and 5 bases at J, with 22 bases between the two ends. From germline, CDR1 is MDHEN and CDR2 SYDVKM.

Many counts were recorded for this clonotype. DNA for the CDR3: TGTGCCAGCAGTCGGAGGGGTAGCAATCAGCCCCAGCATTTT. As protein: CASSRRGSNQPQHF. The chain combines TRBV7-8 with TRBJ1-5; TRBD1 might be the D (5 bases). V was cut by 6 bases and J by 0 bases, with 9 bases left in between. The CDR3 consists of 14 residues. Germline V gene data show CDR1 as SGHVS and CDR2 as FQNEAQ.

The table lists this clonotype with many counts. J is TRBJ2-5 and V is TRBV5-1; D gene ambiguous. From germline, CDR1 is SGHRS and CDR2 YFSETQ. This CDR3 has 12 residues. V was pared by 3 bases and J by 5 bases, with 8 bases between. The CDR3 is CASSSSAETQYF. CDR3 DNA sequence: TGCGCCAGCAGCTCCAGTGCGGAGACCCAGTACTTC.

This clonotype was seen more than once but under ten times. The chain joins TRBV27 to TRBJ1-5; a possible D gene is TRBD1 (5 bases). CDR3 length: 12 amino acids. Trimming cost V 6 bases and J 8 bases, with 11 bases left between them. Germline V lookup: CDR1 MNHEY, CDR2 SMNVEV (reference sequence). The CDR3 here is CASRPGREPQHF. Here the CDR3 DNA reads TGTGCCAGCAGGCCGGGACGAGAGCCCCAGCATTTT.

This clonotype has ten or more counts. This rearrangement joins TRBV20-1 to TRBJ2-3; 8 bases are a match to TRBD1. The CDR3 sequence is 15 residues long. The germline CDR1 and CDR2 sequences are DFQATT and SNEGSKA (reference sequence). V lost 6 bases, J lost 1 base, and 9 bases stayed unmatched. CDR3 DNA: TGCAGTGCCCCCCAGGGGGCGCGGGGCACAGATACGCAGTATTTT. Translated: CSAPQGARGTDTQYF.

The CDR3, as DNA: TGTGCTAGTGGCTGGGGCTGGGTGAGCGGGGCCTACGAGCAGTACTTC. It codes for CASGWGWVSGAYEQYF. The V gene is TRBV12-5, the J gene TRBJ2-7, with 7 bases aligning to TRBD2. Germline trimming cut 6 bases from V and 2 bases from J; bases unmatched to any gene: 13. CDR1 and CDR2 from the germline V gene are LGHNT and FRNRAP. The CDR3 runs 16 residues. Filled out from reference TRBV12-5 and TRBJ2-7, the complete variable domain reads DARVTQTPRHKVTEMGQEVTMRCQPILGHNTVFWYRQTMMQGLELLAYFRNRAPLDDSGMPKDRFSAEMPDATLATLKIQPSEPRDSAVYFCASGWGWVSGAYEQYFGPGTRLTVT.

This clonotype was counted ten times or more. This may stem from a read error, because a much larger clone lies one nucleotide away. CDR3 DNA sequence: TGTGCCAGCAGTTACAGGTACAATGAGCAGTTCTTC. This gives the protein CASSYRYNEQFF. The chain has TRBV6-7 and TRBJ2-1; D is uncertain. TRBV6-7 is an ORF, and what it does is uncertain. V dropped 2 bases and J dropped 4 bases, with 3 bases sitting between them. CDR3 length: 12 residues.

This clonotype was observed at least ten times. The chain has TRBV2 and TRBJ2-7, with 8 bases fitting TRBD1. V was pared by 5 bases and J by 6 bases, with 6 bases of the junction left unmatched. Germline V lookup: CDR1 SNHLY, CDR2 FYNNEI. The CDR3 covers 13 residues. For the CDR3, the DNA is TGTGCCAGCAGTAATCAGGGGGCAGGCGAGCAGTACTTC. Its translation: CASSNQGAGEQYF.

This clonotype was recorded many times. J is TRBJ2-5 and V is TRBV7-9; D possibly corresponds to TRBD2 (6 bases). This CDR3 comprises 12 residues. CDR1 and CDR2 from the germline V gene are SEHNR and FQNEAQ (reference sequence). The germline V and J ends were trimmed by 5 bases and 9 bases, with 13 bases remaining between them. The CDR3 is CASSRERVSQYF. The CDR3 nucleotides read TGTGCCAGCAGCCGGGAGAGGGTGTCCCAGTACTTC.

This clonotype was found many times. The junction departs from the called germline gene at one end, perhaps through a read error. V is TRBV29-1 and J is TRBJ2-5; D call uncertain. The CDR3 totals 14 residues. CDR1 and CDR2 from the germline V gene are SQVTM and ANQGSEA. CDR3 in amino acids: CSAEVPYTQETQYF. The CDR3 coding sequence is TGCAGCGCTGAAGTTCCCTATACACAAGAGACCCAGTACTTC.

This clonotype was detected many times. The V gene is TRBV2, the J gene TRBJ2-3, with TRBD2 identical over 9 bases. Per the germline V gene, CDR1 is SNHLY and CDR2 is FYNNEI. V lost 8 bases, J lost 2 bases, and 8 bases stayed unmatched. CDR3 length: 15 residues. The DNA of the CDR3 is TGTGCCAGCGGAGTAGCGGGGGACCTCACAGATACGCAGTATTTT. Protein product: CASGVAGDLTDTQYF.

Ten or more counts support this clonotype. The chain couples TRBV11-2 to TRBJ2-1; D may correspond to TRBD1 or TRBD2 (5 bases each). V was pared by 10 bases and J by 0 bases, with 16 bases between. CDR3 length equals 15 residues. CDR1 and CDR2 (germline): SGHAT, FQNNGV. CDR3 in DNA: TGTGCCACCTCTGGGGACGCCAGCTCCTACAATGAGCAGTTCTTC. It is translated as CATSGDASSYNEQFF.

In this sample, this clonotype turned up many times. V and J are TRBV11-2 and TRBJ2-1, with 15 bases that match TRBD2. The ends lost 5 bases at V and 2 bases at J; junction bases unmatched: 7. The CDR3 loop spans 18 amino acids. Germline lookup yields CDR1 SGHAT and CDR2 FQNNGV. CDR3 in DNA: TGTGCCAGCAGCGTCGGGACTAGCGGGAGGACGGCCTACAATGAGCAGTTCTTC. Translated: CASSVGTSGRTAYNEQFF. Filled out from reference TRBV11-2 and TRBJ2-1, the complete variable domain reads EAGVAQSPRYKIIEKRQSVAFWCNPISGHATLYWYQQILGQGPKLLIQFQNNGVVDDSQLPKDRFSAERLKGVDSTLKIQPAKLEDSAVYLCASSVGTSGRTAYNEQFFGPGTRLTVL.

This clonotype was detected ten times or more. This rearrangement joins TRBV3-1 to TRBJ2-5; D gene uncertain. Deletions cut 0 bases from V and 3 bases from J, with 8 bases between. CDR1 is LGHDT and CDR2 is YNNKEL in the germline V gene (reference sequence). The CDR3 runs to 14 residues. The CDR3 spells CASSQDLSEETQYF. CDR3 sequence (DNA): TGTGCCAGCAGCCAAGATCTGTCTGAAGAGACCCAGTACTTC.

This chain joins TRBV12-3 or TRBV12-4 and TRBJ1-4; tentatively, D is TRBD1 (5 bases). This CDR3 spans 14 amino acids. The germline V and J ends were trimmed by 6 bases and 2 bases, with 10 bases remaining between them. The CDR3 loop is CASSRGGTNEKLFF. CDR3 DNA: TGTGCCAGCAGCCGGGGGGGGACTAATGAAAAACTGTTTTTT.

There are a few counts of this clonotype. The CDR3 here is CASRAAGFETDTQYF. CDR3 nucleotides: TGCGCCAGCCGAGCGGCGGGGTTCGAAACAGATACGCAGTATTTT. This chain uses TRBV5-1 with TRBJ2-3; TRBD2 might be the D (6 bases). CDR1 is SGHRS and CDR2 is YFSETQ in the germline V gene. Trimming left V 7 bases short and J 3 bases short, with 18 bases between. The CDR3 is 15 residues long.

At least ten counts were recorded for this clonotype. The chain uses TRBV20-1 and TRBJ1-2; TRBD1 is a possible D gene (6 bases). Germline V gene data show CDR1 as DFQATT and CDR2 as SNEGSKA (reference sequence). Trimming cost V 0 bases and J 8 bases, with 16 bases left between them. The CDR3 has 14 amino acids. The CDR3 loop reads CSARDPEGGRGYTF. The CDR3 nucleotides are TGCAGTGCTAGAGATCCAGAGGGGGGTCGGGGCTACACCTTC.

The chain uses TRBV28 and TRBJ2-7, with a weak D call TRBD1 (5 bases). The CDR3 totals 13 residues. V was shortened by 6 bases and J by 0 bases, with 9 bases between the two germline ends. In germline, CDR1 is MDHEN, CDR2 SYDVKM. The CDR3 is CASSYTGSYEQYF. The CDR3 DNA sequence: TGTGCCAGCAGCTACACAGGCTCCTACGAGCAGTACTTC.

This clonotype was seen ten or more times. This chain links TRBV19 with TRBJ2-3, with D uncertain. Germline CDR1 and CDR2: LNHDA and SQIVND (reference sequence). With 7 bases removed from V and 4 bases from J, the gap between germline ends came to 15 bases. The CDR3 totals 14 residues. As DNA, the CDR3 is TGTGCCAGTAAGGGCCTAGAGGTCGCAGATACGCAGTATTTT. This sequence encodes CASKGLEVADTQYF.

This clonotype came up a few times. The V call is TRBV29-1, the J call TRBJ1-2; no firm D call. The length of the CDR3 is 11 residues. Per the germline V gene, CDR1 is SQVTM and CDR2 is ANQGSEA. The V end was cut by 1 base, the J end by 6 bases, with 6 bases between. The CDR3 region is CSVEGVNGYTF. For the CDR3, the DNA is TGCAGCGTTGAAGGGGTCAATGGCTACACCTTC.

This clonotype has ten or more counts. The V and J genes are TRBV20-1 and TRBJ2-1; D is possibly TRBD1 (6 bases). Germline V gene data show CDR1 as DFQATT and CDR2 as SNEGSKA (reference sequence). The V end was cut by 0 bases, the J end by 9 bases, with 12 bases between. This CDR3 is 13 amino acids long. The CDR3 reads CSARDPTGLEQFF. In DNA, the CDR3 is TGCAGTGCTAGAGACCCTACAGGGCTTGAGCAGTTCTTC.

In this sample, this clonotype turned up many times. The rearrangement joins TRBV19 to TRBJ1-1; D possibly corresponds to TRBD1 (6 bases). CDR3 size: 14 residues. Trimming removed 6 bases from V and 5 bases from J, with 16 bases in between. Germline V gene data show CDR1 as LNHDA and CDR2 as SQIVND (reference sequence). CDR3 DNA sequence: TGTGCCAGTAGGCTAACAGGGATAAGGACTGAAGCTTTCTTT. This encodes CASRLTGIRTEAFF.

A remark on this clonotype: Being one base from a much bigger clone, this may be a read error. It is likely a read error, because the conserved phenylalanine at the end of the CDR3 is missing. The chain recombines TRBV5-1 with TRBJ2-5; 10 bases map to TRBD2. Germline values: CDR1 SGHRS, CDR2 YFSETQ. J lost 4 bases, V lost 4 bases, and 7 bases had no gene match. This CDR3 contains 15 residues. In DNA form, the CDR3 reads TGCGCCAGCAGCGAAGCGGGAGGGCCCGGAGAGACCCAGTACCTC. The encoded protein is CASSEAGGPGETQYL.

This clonotype was counted at least ten times. The chain is built from TRBV12-3 or TRBV12-4 and TRBJ2-1; 13 nucleotides agree with TRBD2. Losses at the gene ends were 4 bases for V and 0 bases for J; bases not matched to a gene: 3. This CDR3 region has 17 residues. The CDR3: CASSSGLAGNSYNEQFF. The CDR3 DNA reads TGTGCCAGCAGTTCGGGACTAGCGGGAAACTCCTACAATGAGCAGTTCTTC.

This clonotype has only a few counts. V usage is TRBV5-1 and J usage is TRBJ1-5; 8 nucleotides align to TRBD1. The CDR3 is made up of 15 amino acids. Germline V CDR1 and CDR2: SGHRS, YFSETQ. V was pared by 4 bases and J by 1 base, with 4 bases of the junction left unmatched. The CDR3 region is CASSTTGGSNQPQHF. Written as DNA, the CDR3 is TGCGCCAGCAGCACTACAGGGGGAAGCAATCAGCCCCAGCATTTT.

The sample holds a few counts of this clonotype. The V call is TRBV4-2, the J call TRBJ2-1, with a possible D match to TRBD2 (5 bases). CDR3 length: 17 amino acids. Germline V gene sequence: CDR1 LGHNA, CDR2 YNFKEQ. V was pared by 0 bases and J by 0 bases, with 12 bases between. This chain's CDR3 is CASSQDRTGSSYNEQFF. The CDR3, as DNA: TGTGCCAGCAGCCAAGATCGGACGGGGAGCTCCTACAATGAGCAGTTCTTC.